Below, 8 T cell receptor beta chains from the same sample are listed, as sequenced in a study of T cells after yellow fever vaccination. From the 5' RACE reads, TCRdb called clonotypes with MiXCR, one entry per CDR3 protein. Among around 600,000 distinct CDR3 sequences listed, about 12% were seen once. The sequences come from PBMCs, collected on the day of the yellow fever booster vaccination. These receptors came from a man aged 30-40 years who received the YFV17D yellow fever vaccine.

This clonotype occurred a few times. The genes are TRBV25-1 and TRBJ2-7, with D perhaps matching TRBD1 (5 bases). V lost 5 bases and J 5 bases, leaving 19 bases between the germline ends. The CDR3 runs to 15 residues. Germline loops: CDR1 MGHDK, CDR2 SYGVNS. The CDR3 sequence is CASSLGEQFRHEQYF. The DNA for the CDR3 is TGTGCCAGCAGTCTAGGGGAACAGTTTCGTCACGAGCAGTACTTC.

The chain carries TRBV6-1 and TRBJ2-5; TRBD2 agrees at 13 bases. Germline V gene sequence: CDR1 MNHNS, CDR2 SASEGT. V lost 10 bases and J lost 4; bases outside the gene matches: 9. The CDR3 is made up of 15 amino acids. DNA for the CDR3: TGTGCCACCCTAACCCGGACTAGCGGGGGAGAGACCCAGTACTTC. Residues: CATLTRTSGGETQYF.

The chain is built from TRBV10-3 and TRBJ2-6, with 9 bases lining up with TRBD1. J was trimmed by 2 bases and V by 4 bases; bases with no gene match: 0. CDR3 length: 15 amino acids. CDR1 and CDR2 from the germline V gene are ENHRY and SYGVKD. This CDR3 is CAISGTGAGANVLTF. Here the CDR3 DNA reads TGTGCCATCAGTGGGACAGGGGCTGGGGCCAACGTCCTGACTTTC.

This clonotype occurred many times. This chain links TRBV29-1 with TRBJ2-3, with 8 bases identical to TRBD2. V was clipped by 0 bases and J by 4 bases; unmatched bases: 3. This CDR3 spans 14 amino acids. Per germline, CDR1 SQVTM and CDR2 ANQGSEA. CDR3 sequence (DNA): TGCAGCGTTGAAGACGCTAGCGGGTCAGATACGCAGTATTTT. This encodes CSVEDASGSDTQYF.

This chain links TRBV10-3 with TRBJ2-5; D not resolved. V was trimmed by 4 bases and J by 5 bases, leaving 8 bases between them. Germline V gene lookup returns CDR1 ENHRY and CDR2 SYGVKD. The CDR3 length is 12 residues. This CDR3 is CAISGQAETQYF. DNA of the CDR3: TGTGCCATCAGTGGTCAGGCGGAGACCCAGTACTTC.

This chain joins TRBV5-4 and TRBJ2-3; D is possibly TRBD1 or TRBD2 (5 bases each). V gave up 10 bases and J gave up 6 bases, with 21 bases separating them. Looked up from germline, CDR1 is SGHNT and CDR2 is YYREEE (reference sequence). The CDR3 totals 14 residues. DNA of the CDR3: TGTGCCTCCGGCAGGGACCGATCGTCTGATACGCAGTATTTT. It encodes CASGRDRSSDTQYF.

This clonotype has only a few counts. The chain carries TRBV7-9 and TRBJ2-7; D is possibly TRBD1 or TRBD2 (6 bases each). Deletions cut 3 bases from V and 2 bases from J, with 17 bases between. Germline V gives CDR1 SEHNR, CDR2 FQNEAQ (reference sequence). The CDR3 consists of 16 residues. For the CDR3, the DNA is TGTGCCAGCAGCTTTTTGGAGGGATGGGGGCCCTACGAGCAGTACTTC. Translating gives CASSFLEGWGPYEQYF.

This clonotype turned up a few times. V is TRBV4-3 and J is TRBJ1-3; unclear D gene. V was pared by 4 bases and J by 4 bases, with 11 bases between. The CDR3 consists of 14 residues. Germline V lookup: CDR1 LGHNA, CDR2 YSLEER. The CDR3 reads CASSLMLAGNTIYF. Here the CDR3 DNA reads TGCGCCAGCAGCCTTATGCTAGCCGGAAACACCATATATTTT.